This T cell receptor (beta chain) was identified in a study of T cells after yellow fever vaccination. Study observations and caveats: Reappearance after the booster was seen for most primary-vaccination clones, at 95% to 96% CD4 and about 90% CD8. There was a possibility that FACS-sorted repertoires contained abundant clonotypes contaminating from the bulk population. Clonotypes shared by both compartments, CD4 and CD8, made up a small share.

The CDR3 runs to 16 residues. V was cut by 7 bases and J by 0 bases, with 17 bases left in between. CDR1 and CDR2 from the germline V gene are LGHNT and FRNRAP. The authors made TCR cDNA by 5'RACE template switching, adding a universal primer site and UMIs. TCRdb re-called the 5' RACE reads with MiXCR, one entry per CDR3 protein. The sample records more than 450,000 distinct CDR3 sequences, just over 20% being singletons. This clonotype was observed a few times. Its antigen remains unidentified. This chain links TRBV12-5 with TRBJ2-3; D assignment may be TRBD1 or TRBD2 (5 bases each). This sequence was found in a man between 18 and 35 years old who received the YFV17D yellow fever vaccine. The input for sequencing was PBMCs, taken less than 25 days after the first yellow fever vaccination. CDR3: CASAQSGDGSTDTQYF. The CDR3 region has the DNA TGTGCTAGTGCACAATCCGGGGACGGAAGCACAGATACGCAGTATTTT.